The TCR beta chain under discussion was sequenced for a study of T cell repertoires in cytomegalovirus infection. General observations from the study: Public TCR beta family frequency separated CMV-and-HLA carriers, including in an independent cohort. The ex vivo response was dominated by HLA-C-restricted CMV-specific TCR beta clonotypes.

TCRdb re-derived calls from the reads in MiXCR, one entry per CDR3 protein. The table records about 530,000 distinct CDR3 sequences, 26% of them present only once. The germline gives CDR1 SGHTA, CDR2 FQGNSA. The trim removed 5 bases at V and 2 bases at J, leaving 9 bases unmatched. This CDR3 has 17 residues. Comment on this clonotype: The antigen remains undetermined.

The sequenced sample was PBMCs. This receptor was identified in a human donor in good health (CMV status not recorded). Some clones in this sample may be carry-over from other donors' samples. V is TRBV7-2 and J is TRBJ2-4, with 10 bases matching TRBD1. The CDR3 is CASSARDRGATKNIQYF. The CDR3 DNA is TGTGCCAGCAGCGCCCGGGACAGGGGTGCGACCAAAAACATTCAGTACTTC.